These T cell receptor beta chains were read from a single sample in a study of shared clonotypes between healthy human individuals. The repertoire was sequenced with immunoSEQ multiplex PCR; TCRdb's copy has only in-frame clones and lacks some. The sample has a few million clones, roughly nine tenths seen once. Sequenced input: naive CD4+ T cells sorted from blood. These receptors originate from a man between 18 and 35 years old in good health. Each CDR3 is given with its conserved first and last residue. Fields, in order: J gene, V gene, CDR3 protein.

J gene: TRBJ2-7
V gene: TRBV2
CDR3 protein: CASSEDPGFSHEQYF

J gene: TRBJ2-5
V gene: TRBV7-2
CDR3 protein: CASSLAGSGGLRETQYF

J gene: TRBJ1-6
V gene: TRBV4-1
CDR3 protein: CASSPERTENSPLHF

J gene: TRBJ2-7
V gene: TRBV11-1
CDR3 protein: CASSSTQGHPYEQYF

J gene: TRBJ2-7
V gene: TRBV5-1
CDR3 protein: CASHGGSYEQYF

J gene: TRBJ1-1
V gene: TRBV2
CDR3 protein: CASSVARKNTEAFF

J gene: TRBJ2-7
V gene: TRBV4-1
CDR3 protein: CASSQDIWGTGAREQYF

J gene: TRBJ2-1
V gene: TRBV10-1
CDR3 protein: CASSTPRSGGEQFF

J gene: TRBJ2-7
V gene: TRBV5-1
CDR3 protein: CASSLEGLSAYEQYF

J gene: TRBJ2-2
V gene: TRBV7-9
CDR3 protein: CASRPGTGNTGELFF

J gene: TRBJ1-3
V gene: TRBV5-1
CDR3 protein: CASSSGQGPGNTIYF

J gene: TRBJ2-1
V gene: TRBV4-1
CDR3 protein: CASSQGFAAGPRHEQFF

J gene: TRBJ2-7
V gene: TRBV6-5
CDR3 protein: CASSDGELYF

J gene: TRBJ1-2
V gene: TRBV4-3
CDR3 protein: CASSQESGTRYGYTF

J gene: TRBJ2-7
V gene: TRBV6-1
CDR3 protein: CASSETGVGGLSSYEQYF

J gene: TRBJ1-2
V gene: TRBV28
CDR3 protein: CASSDQDSGYTF

J gene: TRBJ2-2
V gene: TRBV10-3
CDR3 protein: CAISETAGGSIGELFF

J gene: TRBJ1-2
V gene: TRBV25-1
CDR3 protein: CASSEELFSGYTF

J gene: TRBJ2-5
V gene: TRBV6-5
CDR3 protein: CASSPTRKQETQYF

J gene: TRBJ2-3
V gene: TRBV7-4
CDR3 protein: CASSSRIGTSSSTDTQYF

J gene: TRBJ1-3
V gene: TRBV27
CDR3 protein: CASSLSGLGGNTIYF

J gene: TRBJ2-7
V gene: TRBV30
CDR3 protein: CAWSGDRGYEQYF

J gene: TRBJ1-3
V gene: TRBV9
CDR3 protein: CASSVANIGGLSGNTIYF

J gene: TRBJ2-3
V gene: TRBV7-3
CDR3 protein: CASSFGDTDTQYF

J gene: TRBJ1-2
V gene: TRBV5-1
CDR3 protein: CASSLDGSGYGYTF

J gene: TRBJ2-1
V gene: TRBV25-1
CDR3 protein: CASRSLGREQFF